This T cell receptor beta chain derives from a study of T cell responses to AZD1222 COVID-19 vaccine. Study outcomes and limitations: Nearly half of unique spike-specific TCRs reportedly avoided B.1.351 and B.1.1.7 mutated regions. Only after the peak T cell response were repertoires sampled.

Libraries were prepared by immunoSEQ multiplex PCR; TCRdb keeps only in-frame clonotypes and omits some of them. The sample carries about 180,000 clones, 88% recorded once. V was cut by 6 bases and J by 0 bases, with 8 bases left in between. This CDR3 is 13 amino acids long. The germline V gene has CDR1 MDHEN and CDR2 SYDVKM. About this clone: The antigen is unknown.

This clonotype was sampled from an adult who received the AZD1222 COVID-19 vaccine. V and J are TRBV28 and TRBJ2-5; D call uncertain. Sequencing was performed on peripheral blood, taken 28 days after the second AZD1222 dose. The CDR3 region has the DNA TGTGCCAGCAGAGGAACAGACCAAGAGACCCAGTACTTC. Its translation is CASRGTDQETQYF.